This T cell receptor beta chain is from a study of blood T cell repertoires in COVID-19. Overall study context: Each recovered donor of Cohort 3 presented with two negative PCRs, clearance, or symptom resolution. T cells, B-cell-depleted T cells, or PBMCs supplied cDNA or gDNA.

TCRdb's copy holds only in-frame clones and misses some; the assay was immunoSEQ multiplex PCR. Of over 110,000 clones in the sample, over 75% are singletons; the top ten hold roughly 4%. Each participant's cohort was designated according to participant-reported clinical history. Germline values: CDR1 MDHEN, CDR2 SYDVKM. The trim removed 8 bases at V and 1 base at J, leaving 2 bases unmatched. This CDR3 contains 13 residues. The sample was PBMCs or T cells enriched from blood (not recorded which). The genes are TRBV28 and TRBJ1-1; the match to TRBD1 covers 9 bases. This clonotype was obtained from a man over 45 in a cohort exposed to, infected with or recovered from COVID-19 (not recorded which). CDR3 region: CASRTGANTEAFF. DNA of the CDR3: TGTGCCAGCCGGACAGGGGCGAACACTGAAGCTTTCTTT.